The 4 T cell receptor beta chains below come from one sample, sequenced in a study of shared clonotypes between healthy human individuals. Naivety among CD8 cells was defined by CD45RO negativity and positive CCR7 selection, thereby excluding terminally differentiated effector memory CD45RA+ cells. Here immunoSEQ multiplex PCR was the method, and the copy in TCRdb shows in-frame clones only, minus some. The top ten clones hold roughly 0.1% of a sample with hundreds of thousands of clones, 90% to 97% of them seen once. The specimen sequenced was naive CD8+ T cells sorted from blood. Receptor source: a woman aged 30 to 39 in good health.

The chain's CDR3 is CASSPATGQSEQYF. Written as DNA, the CDR3 is TGTGCCAGCAGCCCCGCTACAGGGCAGAGCGAGCAGTACTTC. The chain joins TRBV13 to TRBJ2-7; D may be TRBD1 (6 bases). Trimming left V 5 bases short and J 6 bases short, with 17 bases between. Per germline, CDR1 PRHDT and CDR2 FYEKMQ (reference sequence). The CDR3 is 14 residues long.

The chain is built from TRBV28 and TRBJ1-2, with 7 bases matching TRBD1. CDR1 and CDR2 (germline): MDHEN, SYDVKM. The CDR3 extends over 14 amino acids. Trimming at V came to 2 bases and at J to 8 bases, leaving 8 bases not matched to a gene. CDR3 sequence (DNA): TGTGCCAGCAGTTTAAGGGGGCCTAGTAGCGGCTACACCTTC. This translates into CASSLRGPSSGYTF.

The V call is TRBV5-6, the J call TRBJ2-1; a weak D match, TRBD1 (5 bases). Germline CDR1 and CDR2: SGHDT and YYEEEE. The ends were cut back, 3 bases at V and 3 bases at J, with 16 bases in the middle. The CDR3 has 16 amino acids. CDR3 region: CASSSINDRFYNEQFF. The DNA for the CDR3 is TGTGCCAGCAGCTCAATTAACGACAGATTCTACAATGAGCAGTTCTTC.

The V call is TRBV6-1, the J call TRBJ1-1; TRBD1 matches 8 bases. CDR1 and CDR2 (germline): MNHNS, SASEGT. The length of the CDR3 is 15 residues. V shed 3 bases and J 1 base; nucleotides not matched to a gene: 4. CDR3 nucleotide sequence: TGTGCCAGCAGTGAGAACAGGGGGTGGAACACTGAAGCTTTCTTT. It specifies CASSENRGWNTEAFF.